Presented here are 17 T cell receptor beta chains from one specimen sequenced in a study of blood T cell repertoires in COVID-19. Here immunoSEQ multiplex PCR was the method, and the copy in TCRdb shows in-frame clones only, minus some. In the table there are roughly 260,000 clones, around 90% of which are singletons. Sample: PBMCs or T cells enriched from blood (not recorded which). These TCRs come from a woman aged 25-40 years with acute COVID-19.

The V gene is TRBV5-1, the J gene TRBJ1-4, with 7 bases fitting TRBD1. Germline assignment: CDR1 SGHRS and CDR2 YFSETQ. The CDR3 totals 19 residues. J gave up 2 bases and V 0 bases, and 13 bases lay outside the gene matches. This chain's CDR3 is CASSLEELGGAPTNEKLFF. CDR3 DNA sequence: TGCGCCAGCAGCTTGGAGGAGCTAGGGGGCGCCCCCACTAATGAAAAACTGTTTTTT.

The chain recombines TRBV12-5 with TRBJ2-3, with D perhaps TRBD2 (6 bases). From germline, CDR1 is LGHNT and CDR2 FRNRAP. The CDR3 length is 16 residues. Trimming took 3 bases from V and 2 from J, leaving 15 bases between them. The CDR3 here is CASGFRDGGYTDTQYF. The CDR3 bases are TGTGCTAGTGGTTTTCGGGACGGGGGTTACACAGATACGCAGTATTTT.

The DNA of the CDR3 is TGTGCCAGCAGCTTAAACACAGGGCGGGGGGAAAAACTGTTTTTT. Residues: CASSLNTGRGEKLFF. The chain couples TRBV7-2 to TRBJ1-4, with D tentatively TRBD1 (6 bases). V gave up 2 bases and J gave up 8 bases, with 15 bases separating them. Germline values: CDR1 SGHTA, CDR2 FQGNSA. CDR3 size: 15 residues.

The chain uses TRBV7-9 and TRBJ2-1, with 7 bases lining up with TRBD1. The CDR3 spans 16 residues. CDR1 and CDR2 from the germline V gene are SEHNR and FQNEAQ (reference sequence). J gave up 4 bases and V 2 bases, and 8 bases lay outside the gene matches. The CDR3 DNA follows: TGTGCCAGCAGCTTACTCGGACAGGTGGGATACAATGAGCAGTTCTTC. Amino acids: CASSLLGQVGYNEQFF.

The CDR3 nucleotides are TGCGCCAGCAGCCACGCTGGACATTTCAATCAGCCCCAGCATTTT. It is translated as CASSHAGHFNQPQHF. V is TRBV4-1 and J is TRBJ1-5, with D possibly being TRBD1 (5 bases). The CDR3 is 15 residues long. Germline V lookup: CDR1 MGHRA, CDR2 YSYEKL. V was cut by 3 bases and J by 3 bases, with 12 bases left in between.

V and J are TRBV4-1 and TRBJ1-4; no definite D call. The CDR3 covers 14 residues. Trimming stripped 3 bases from V and 8 bases from J, with 13 bases between. CDR1 is MGHRA, CDR2 YSYEKL, per germline. The CDR3 nucleotides read TGCGCCAGCAGCCAGGGAGAGGCGGGGGAAAAACTGTTTTTT. Its translation is CASSQGEAGEKLFF.

The genes are TRBV7-9 and TRBJ2-2; possibly TRBD2 for D (6 bases). From germline, CDR1 is SEHNR and CDR2 FQNEAQ (reference sequence). The CDR3 is 16 amino acids. V was trimmed by 2 bases and J by 0 bases, leaving 10 bases between them. This CDR3 reads CASSLPLASNTGELFF. The CDR3 DNA is TGTGCCAGCAGCTTACCCCTAGCGTCGAACACCGGGGAGCTGTTTTTT.

The J gene is TRBJ2-5, the V gene TRBV5-1; a weak D match, TRBD1 (5 bases). Germline assignment: CDR1 SGHRS and CDR2 YFSETQ. CDR3 length equals 13 residues. Trimming took off 3 bases at V and 2 bases at J, with 8 bases between the two ends. CDR3 protein: CASSWTWQETQYF. For the CDR3, the DNA is TGCGCCAGCAGCTGGACATGGCAAGAGACCCAGTACTTC.

This clone was observed once. The rearrangement joins TRBV29-1 to TRBJ2-3, with TRBD1 matching 7 bases. Germline V gives CDR1 SQVTM, CDR2 ANQGSEA. This CDR3 is built from 12 residues. J was trimmed by 5 bases and V by 4 bases; bases with no gene match: 3. The CDR3 loop reads CSVGGGGDTQYF. The CDR3 nucleotides are TGCAGCGTTGGAGGGGGCGGAGATACGCAGTATTTT.

The V call is TRBV11-2, the J call TRBJ1-2, with TRBD1 matching over 9 bases. This CDR3 has 15 amino acids. V was pared by 5 bases and J by 2 bases, with 6 bases of the junction left unmatched. Germline CDR1 and CDR2: SGHAT and FQNNGV. This chain's CDR3 is CASSLLQGANYGYTF. The CDR3 bases are TGTGCCAGCAGCCTTCTACAGGGGGCGAACTATGGCTACACCTTC.

The chain has TRBV14 and TRBJ2-2; D uncertain. The CDR3 runs 13 residues. Germline-derived CDR1 and CDR2 are SGHDN and FVKESK. Trimming took off 6 bases at V and 6 bases at J, with 11 bases between the two ends. The CDR3 spells CASSPFRAGELFF. For the CDR3, the DNA is TGTGCCAGCAGTCCGTTTCGGGCCGGGGAGCTGTTTTTT.

The rearrangement links TRBV27 to TRBJ1-1; TRBD1 agrees at 8 bases. This CDR3 comprises 18 residues. CDR1 is MNHEY and CDR2 is SMNVEV in the germline V gene (reference sequence). Trimming took 6 bases from V and 3 from J; bases not matched to a gene: 18. Here the CDR3 reads CASSTKRNPDRVDTEAFF. The CDR3 region has the DNA TGTGCCAGCAGCACTAAACGGAACCCGGACAGGGTGGACACTGAAGCTTTCTTT.

This clone has just one count. The chain couples TRBV6-2 or TRBV6-3 to TRBJ1-1; the match to TRBD1 covers 7 bases. The germline V gene has CDR1 MNHEY and CDR2 SVGEGT. The V segment lost 2 bases and the J segment 0 bases; nucleotides outside the gene matches: 6. The CDR3 sequence is 16 residues long. Here the CDR3 DNA reads TGTGCCAGCAGTTACGGCTCGGGACAGTTGAACACTGAAGCTTTCTTT. Translation gives CASSYGSGQLNTEAFF.

This clone occurred a few times. V is TRBV13 and J is TRBJ1-1; 9 positions agree with TRBD1. There are 16 residues in the CDR3. The V gene's germline CDR1 is PRHDT and CDR2 FYEKMQ (reference sequence). The V segment lost 5 bases and the J segment 5 bases; nucleotides outside the gene matches: 12. CDR3: CASSPPGTGRRTEAFF. CDR3 DNA: TGTGCCAGCAGCCCGCCCGGGACAGGGCGGAGGACTGAAGCTTTCTTT. The whole variable domain, filled in from reference TRBV13 and TRBJ1-1, reads AAGVIQSPRHLIKEKRETATLKCYPIPRHDTVYWYQQGPGQDPQFLISFYEKMQSDKGSIPDRFSAQQFSDYHSELNMSSLELGDSALYFCASSPPGTGRRTEAFFGQGTRLTVV.

The V gene is TRBV4-1, the J gene TRBJ2-5, with D possibly TRBD1 on 6 matching bases. The germline V and J ends were trimmed by 3 bases and 4 bases, with 18 bases remaining between them. CDR1 MGHRA and CDR2 YSYEKL come from the germline V gene. The CDR3 length is 16 residues. CDR3: CASSHLREGVRETQYF. As DNA, the CDR3 is TGCGCCAGCAGCCACCTACGCGAGGGGGTGAGAGAGACCCAGTACTTC.

This chain connects TRBV6-5 to TRBJ2-1; perhaps TRBD2 as D (6 bases). The V gene's germline CDR1 is MNHEY and CDR2 SVGAGI. The CDR3 is 15 amino acids. V was pared by 0 bases and J by 7 bases, with 13 bases between. This CDR3 is CASSYSGGVDNEQFF. Written as DNA, the CDR3 is TGTGCCAGCAGTTACTCGGGCGGGGTGGATAATGAGCAGTTCTTC.

This clone was recorded once. CDR3 sequence: CASSVTPGTSEPTDTQYF. CDR3 DNA: TGTGCCAGCAGCGTAACCCCCGGGACTAGCGAACCCACAGATACGCAGTATTTT. V is TRBV9 and J is TRBJ2-3; TRBD2 matches 10 bases. The CDR3 covers 18 residues. J was trimmed by 2 bases and V by 1 base; bases with no gene match: 10. The germline V gene has CDR1 SGDLS and CDR2 YYNGEE.